Below are 8 T cell receptor beta chains sequenced from a single sample in a study of CD8 T cells in ankylosing spondylitis. Each CDR3 protein gets one entry after TCRdb re-called the 5' RACE reads with MiXCR. The sample lists approximately 300,000 distinct CDR3 sequences; around 20% were seen once. Sequencing was carried out using blood, either unsorted or a sorted T cell fraction (not recorded which). The receptors stem from a male donor with ankylosing spondylitis or in good health (not recorded which).

This clonotype appeared a few times. The CDR3 spells CASSAADLAKNIQYF. The CDR3, as DNA: TGTGCCAGCAGTGCGGCCGACCTAGCCAAAAACATTCAGTACTTC. The V gene is TRBV2, the J gene TRBJ2-4; D ambiguous. Per germline, CDR1 SNHLY and CDR2 FYNNEI. The CDR3 consists of 15 residues. V lost 4 bases and J 0 bases, leaving 10 bases between the germline ends.

The table lists this clonotype with many counts. V gene TRBV24-1 combines with J gene TRBJ2-5; no clear D. Germline V gives CDR1 KGHDR, CDR2 SFDVKD. Trimming cost V 1 base and J 5 bases, with 4 bases left between them. The CDR3 runs to 12 residues. The CDR3 is CATSDFGETQYF. The CDR3 nucleotides read TGTGCCACCAGTGATTTTGGGGAGACCCAGTACTTC.

The chain has TRBV5-1 and TRBJ2-1; TRBD1 agrees at 7 bases. The CDR3 contains 15 residues. CDR1 and CDR2 (germline): SGHRS, YFSETQ. J was trimmed by 3 bases and V by 0 bases; bases with no gene match: 3. The CDR3 DNA reads as TGCGCCAGCAGCTTGGTACAGGGGAACTACAATGAGCAGTTCTTC. It is translated as CASSLVQGNYNEQFF.

The CDR3 spells CSARIVSGNTIYF. The CDR3 DNA is TGCAGTGCTAGGATTGTCTCTGGAAACACCATATATTTT. The rearrangement uses TRBV20-1 and TRBJ1-3; no clear D. This CDR3 has 13 amino acids. V lost 3 bases, J lost 0 bases, and 6 bases lay in between. Germline V gene lookup returns CDR1 DFQATT and CDR2 SNEGSKA (reference sequence).

This sequence joins TRBV9 and TRBJ1-5; no clear D gene. V was cut by 3 bases and J by 5 bases, with 9 bases left in between. Germline V gene sequence: CDR1 SGDLS, CDR2 YYNGEE. The CDR3 has 13 amino acids. This CDR3 is CASSEGGDQPQHF. The CDR3 DNA sequence: TGTGCCAGCAGCGAGGGCGGAGATCAGCCCCAGCATTTT.

This clonotype was picked up a small number of times. The V call is TRBV3-1, the J call TRBJ2-5; D assignment may be TRBD1 or TRBD2 (5 bases each). Germline-derived CDR1 and CDR2 are LGHDT and YNNKEL (reference sequence). The CDR3 loop spans 15 amino acids. The V and J ends lost 6 bases and 3 bases respectively, with 17 bases between them. CDR3 protein: CASSPGTAVEETQYF. The CDR3 bases are TGTGCCAGCAGTCCGGGGACGGCAGTTGAAGAGACCCAGTACTTC.

The CDR3 loop is CASSLVFPAGEYTDTQYF. In DNA form, the CDR3 reads TGTGCCAGCAGTTTAGTATTCCCAGCGGGGGAATACACAGATACGCAGTATTTT. This chain connects TRBV12-3 or TRBV12-4 to TRBJ2-3; 8 bases fit TRBD2. V gave up 1 base and J gave up 2 bases; unmatched junction bases: 11. The CDR3 consists of 18 residues.

The gene calls are TRBV27 and TRBJ2-3; possible D gene TRBD2, 6 bases. CDR1 is MNHEY, CDR2 SMNVEV, per germline (reference sequence). The ends were cut back, 2 bases at V and 6 bases at J, with 21 bases in the middle. The CDR3 contains 17 residues. The CDR3 bases are TGTGCCAGCAGTTTACTTGGCGGGACTGAGCACTGGGATACGCAGTATTTT. Its translation: CASSLLGGTEHWDTQYF.